The clone carrying this T cell receptor beta chain was seen a few times. What it binds is unknown. This entry comes from a study of T-cell reconstitution after alpha-beta-depleted transplantation in children. General study points: About two months after transplant, alpha-beta T cells reportedly came from several hundred expanded graft clones. The authors attributed T-cell counts and diversity one year after transplant mostly to newly produced T cells.

The germline CDR1 and CDR2 sequences are SGHRS and YFSETQ. The CDR3 is 15 residues long. The trim removed 7 bases at V and 0 bases at J, leaving 4 bases unmatched. As it was prepared, the TCRbeta library received unique molecular identifiers. TCRdb re-called the PCR reads with MiXCR, one entry per CDR3 protein. Here the sample spans 250,000 to 400,000 distinct CDR3 sequences, around 25% being singletons. This rearrangement joins TRBV5-1 to TRBJ1-1, with 12 bases matching TRBD1. The specimen comprised PBMCs, mostly from graft donor cells, sampled 180 days after TCRalphabeta/CD19-depleted stem cell transplant. This clonotype originated in a male patient younger than 18 who had a stem cell transplant for acute lymphoblastic leukemia, so the T cells may come from the graft donor. The CDR3 DNA follows: TGCGCCAGCTCCGGGACAGGGGGCCTGAACACTGAAGCTTTCTTT. It specifies CASSGTGGLNTEAFF.